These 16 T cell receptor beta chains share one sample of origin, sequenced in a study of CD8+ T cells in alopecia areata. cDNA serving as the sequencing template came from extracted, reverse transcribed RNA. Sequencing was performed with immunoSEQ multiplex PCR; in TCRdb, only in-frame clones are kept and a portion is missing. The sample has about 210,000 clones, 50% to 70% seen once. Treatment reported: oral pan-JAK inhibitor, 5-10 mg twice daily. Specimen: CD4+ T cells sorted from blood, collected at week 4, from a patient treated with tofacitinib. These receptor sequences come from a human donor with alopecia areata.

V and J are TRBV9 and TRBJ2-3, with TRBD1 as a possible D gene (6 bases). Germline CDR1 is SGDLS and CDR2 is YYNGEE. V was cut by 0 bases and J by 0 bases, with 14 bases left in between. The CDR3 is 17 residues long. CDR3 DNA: TGTGCCAGCAGCGTAGGGGCAGGGGATCCTAGCACAGATACGCAGTATTTT. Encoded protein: CASSVGAGDPSTDTQYF.

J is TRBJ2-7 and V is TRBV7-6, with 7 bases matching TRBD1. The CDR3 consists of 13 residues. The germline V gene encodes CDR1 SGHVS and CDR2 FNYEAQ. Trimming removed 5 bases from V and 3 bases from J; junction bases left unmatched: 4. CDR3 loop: CASSAGTVYEQYF. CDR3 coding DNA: TGTGCCAGCAGCGCCGGGACAGTCTACGAGCAGTACTTC.

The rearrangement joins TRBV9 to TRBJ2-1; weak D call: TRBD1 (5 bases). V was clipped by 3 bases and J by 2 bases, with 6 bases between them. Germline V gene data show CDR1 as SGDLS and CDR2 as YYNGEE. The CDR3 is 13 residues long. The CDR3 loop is CASSADTYNEQFF. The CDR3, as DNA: TGTGCCAGCAGCGCGGACACCTACAATGAGCAGTTCTTC.

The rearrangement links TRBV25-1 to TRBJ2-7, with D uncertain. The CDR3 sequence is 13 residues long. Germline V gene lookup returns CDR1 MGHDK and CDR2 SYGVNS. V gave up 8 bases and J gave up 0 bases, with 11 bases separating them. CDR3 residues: CASSYLSSYEQYF. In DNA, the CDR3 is TGTGCCAGCTCCTACCTTAGCTCCTACGAGCAGTACTTC.

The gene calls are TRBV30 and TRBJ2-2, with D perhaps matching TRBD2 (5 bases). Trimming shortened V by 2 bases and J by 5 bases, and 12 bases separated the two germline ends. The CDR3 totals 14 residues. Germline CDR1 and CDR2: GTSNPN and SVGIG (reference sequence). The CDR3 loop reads CAWSNLAGTGELFF. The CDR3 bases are TGTGCCTGGAGTAACCTAGCAGGTACCGGGGAGCTGTTTTTT.

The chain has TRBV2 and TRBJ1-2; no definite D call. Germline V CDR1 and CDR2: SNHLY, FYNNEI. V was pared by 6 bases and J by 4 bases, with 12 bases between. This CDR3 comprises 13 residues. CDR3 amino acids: CASRNYQGYGYTF. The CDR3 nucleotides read TGTGCCAGCAGGAACTACCAAGGCTATGGCTACACCTTC.

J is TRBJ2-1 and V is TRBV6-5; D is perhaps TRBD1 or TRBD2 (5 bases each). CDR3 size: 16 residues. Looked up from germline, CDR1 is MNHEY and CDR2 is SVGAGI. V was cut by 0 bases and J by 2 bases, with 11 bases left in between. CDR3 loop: CASSYSMGTTYNEQFF. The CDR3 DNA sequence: TGTGCCAGCAGTTACTCGATGGGGACCACCTACAATGAGCAGTTCTTC.

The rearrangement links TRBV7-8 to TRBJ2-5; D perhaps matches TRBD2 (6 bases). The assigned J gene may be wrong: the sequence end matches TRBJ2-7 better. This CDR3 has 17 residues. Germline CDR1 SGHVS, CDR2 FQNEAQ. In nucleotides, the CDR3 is TGTGCCAGCAGCTTAGCGCGGGAAAATTGGCCTTTTCGCGAGCAGTACTTC. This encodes CASSLARENWPFREQYF.

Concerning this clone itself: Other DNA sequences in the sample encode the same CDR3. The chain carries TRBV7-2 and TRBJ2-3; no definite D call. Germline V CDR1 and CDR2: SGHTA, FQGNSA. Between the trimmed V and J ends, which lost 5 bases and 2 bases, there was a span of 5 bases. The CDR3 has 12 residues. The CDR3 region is CASSLDTDTQYF. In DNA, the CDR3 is TGTGCCAGCAGCCTTGACACAGATACGCAGTATTTT.

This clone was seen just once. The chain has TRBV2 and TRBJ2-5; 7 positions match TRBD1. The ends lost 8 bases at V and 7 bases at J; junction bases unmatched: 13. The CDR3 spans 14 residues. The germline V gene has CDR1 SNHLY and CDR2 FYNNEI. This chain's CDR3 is CASSLGDSPPTQYF. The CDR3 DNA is TGTGCCAGCTCTCTAGGGGACAGCCCACCGACCCAGTACTTC.

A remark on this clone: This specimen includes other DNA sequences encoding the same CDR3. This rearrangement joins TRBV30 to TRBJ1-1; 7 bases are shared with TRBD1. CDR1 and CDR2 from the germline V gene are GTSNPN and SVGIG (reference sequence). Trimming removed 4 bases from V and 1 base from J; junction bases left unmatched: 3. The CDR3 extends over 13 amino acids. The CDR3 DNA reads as TGTGCCTGGACAAGACAGGGGAACACTGAAGCTTTCTTT. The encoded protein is CAWTRQGNTEAFF.

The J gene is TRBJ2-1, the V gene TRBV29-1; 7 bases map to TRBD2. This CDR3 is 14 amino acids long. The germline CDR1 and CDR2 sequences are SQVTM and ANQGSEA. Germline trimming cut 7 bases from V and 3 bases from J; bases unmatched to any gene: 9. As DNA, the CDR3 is TGCAGCGCCGAAGCGGGACCGATCTACAATGAGCAGTTCTTC. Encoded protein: CSAEAGPIYNEQFF.

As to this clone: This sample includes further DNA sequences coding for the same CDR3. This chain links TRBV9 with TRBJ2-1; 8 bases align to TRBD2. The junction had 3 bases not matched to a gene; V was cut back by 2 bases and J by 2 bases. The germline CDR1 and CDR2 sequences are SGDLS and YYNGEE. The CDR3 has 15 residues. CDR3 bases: TGTGCCAGCAGCGTGAGCGGGGGTACCTACAATGAGCAGTTCTTC. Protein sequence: CASSVSGGTYNEQFF.

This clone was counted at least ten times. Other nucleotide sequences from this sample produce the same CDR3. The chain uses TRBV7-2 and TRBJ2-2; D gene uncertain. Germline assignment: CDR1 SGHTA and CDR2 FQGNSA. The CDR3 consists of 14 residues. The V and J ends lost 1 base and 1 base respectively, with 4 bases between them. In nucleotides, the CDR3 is TGTGCCAGCAGCTTAGACAGGAACACCGGGGAGCTGTTTTTT. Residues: CASSLDRNTGELFF.

For the CDR3, the DNA is TGTGCCTGGAGTGAACAGCCGAACACTGAAGCTTTCTTT. It translates to CAWSEQPNTEAFF. The chain uses TRBV30 and TRBJ1-1; D remains ambiguous. Germline V gene sequence: CDR1 GTSNPN, CDR2 SVGIG (reference sequence). V was pared by 1 base and J by 1 base, with 7 bases between. The CDR3 is 13 amino acids.

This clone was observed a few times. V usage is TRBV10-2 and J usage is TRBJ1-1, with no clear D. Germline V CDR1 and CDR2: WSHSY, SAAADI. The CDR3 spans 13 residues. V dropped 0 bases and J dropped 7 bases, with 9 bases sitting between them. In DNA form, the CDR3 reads TGCGCCAGCAGTGAGTCGAGACTGGGTGAAGCTTTCTTT. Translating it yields CASSESRLGEAFF.